The rows below give T cell receptor beta chains drawn from one sample of a study of blood T cell repertoires in COVID-19. Repertoires were generated with immunoSEQ multiplex PCR, while TCRdb's copy carries only in-frame clones and drops some. The sample shows some 120,000 clones, around nine tenths of them seen only once. Sequences were obtained from peripheral blood. These receptors originate from a man aged 35 to 55 with acute or convalescent COVID-19. Both conserved end residues are part of each CDR3. The order of the fields is D gene, V gene, clone size, J gene, CDR3 protein, CDR3 DNA. D genes are given only for firm matches. Not every row has a clone size; where given, it reads once, few, many or a size class.

-	TRBV18	-	TRBJ1-5	CASSLGVVSPRAQHF	TGTGCCAGCTCACTAGGGGTAGTTTCCCCCAGGGCCCAGCATTTT
-	TRBV4-2	-	TRBJ1-6	CASSQDWDFNSPLHF	TGTGCCAGCAGCCAGGACTGGGACTTTAATTCACCCCTCCACTTT
-	TRBV6-2/TRBV6-3	-	TRBJ1-1	CASSSPPASKDTDTEAFF	TGTGCCAGCAGTTCCCCCCCGGCCTCCAAGGACACGGACACTGAAGCTTTCTTT
-	TRBV6-5	once	TRBJ2-7	CASSRDFTSSYEQYF	TGTGCCAGCAGTCGGGACTTTACTAGCTCCTACGAGCAGTACTTC
-	TRBV25-1	-	TRBJ1-4	CASRYGGDGEKLFF	TGTGCCAGCCGATACGGAGGGGACGGTGAAAAACTGTTTTTT
TRBD2	TRBV11-2	-	TRBJ2-7	CASSYLADNYEQYF	TGTGCCAGCAGCTACCTAGCGGACAACTACGAGCAGTACTTC
-	TRBV18	-	TRBJ1-1	CASSGGEDTEAFF	TGTGCCAGCTCCGGGGGAGAGGACACTGAAGCTTTCTTT
-	TRBV7-2	-	TRBJ1-4	CASGSRVNEKLFF	TGTGCCAGCGGGAGTCGGGTTAATGAAAAACTGTTTTTT
TRBD1	TRBV5-4	-	TRBJ2-5	CASSLKQGSLETQYF	TGTGCCAGCAGCTTGAAACAGGGGAGCCTAGAGACCCAGTACTTC
TRBD2	TRBV11-3	-	TRBJ2-7	CASSSTSGGSYEQYF	TGTGCCAGCAGTTCGACTAGCGGGGGTTCCTACGAGCAGTACTTC
-	TRBV5-1	-	TRBJ1-2	CASSPGGSSNYGYTF	TGCGCCAGCAGCCCGGGGGGTTCTTCGAACTATGGCTACACCTTC
-	TRBV30	-	TRBJ1-5	CAWSSGGNQPQHF	TGTGCCTGGAGTTCAGGGGGCAATCAGCCCCAGCATTTT
TRBD2	TRBV3-1/TRBV3-2	once	TRBJ2-7	CASSQGLAGPSEQYF	TGTGCCAGCAGCCAGGGACTAGCGGGACCCTCCGAGCAGTACTTC
-	TRBV9	few	TRBJ1-6	CASRGGNNSPLHF	TGTGCCAGCAGGGGCGGGAACAATTCACCCCTCCACTTT
TRBD2	TRBV6-4	-	TRBJ2-1	CASSDSLAGDYNEQFF	TGTGCCAGCAGTGACTCACTAGCGGGGGACTACAATGAGCAGTTCTTC
-	TRBV7-8	-	TRBJ2-3	CASSVYLRDTGTDTQYF	TGTGCCAGCAGCGTATACCTCCGGGACACAGGCACAGATACGCAGTATTTT
TRBD1	TRBV4-1	-	TRBJ1-2	CASSPSGGDYGYTF	TGCGCCAGCAGCCCATCAGGGGGCGACTATGGCTACACCTTC
-	TRBV9	once	TRBJ1-1	CASRKDGRGNTEAFF	TGTGCCAGCAGGAAGGACGGGCGGGGGAACACTGAAGCTTTCTTT
TRBD1	TRBV6-5	-	TRBJ2-5	CASSVGQGAMETQYF	TGTGCCAGCAGCGTGGGACAGGGGGCAATGGAGACCCAGTACTTC
-	TRBV19	-	TRBJ2-5	CASSILGGGVQETQYF	TGTGCCAGTAGTATACTCGGTGGCGGAGTCCAAGAGACCCAGTACTTC
-	TRBV9	once	TRBJ1-5	CASSVDRTQGPQHF	TGTGCCAGCAGCGTAGACAGGACCCAGGGGCCCCAGCATTTT
TRBD2	TRBV7-2	-	TRBJ2-1	CASSFERGARGEQFF	TGTGCCAGCAGCTTTGAGCGGGGGGCCCGGGGTGAGCAGTTCTTC
-	TRBV11-3	-	TRBJ2-3	CASSLRRGGEADTQYF	TGTGCCAGCAGCCTGAGGAGGGGGGGAGAGGCAGATACGCAGTATTTT
TRBD1	TRBV6-5	-	TRBJ1-2	CASSLTGYGYTF	TGTGCCAGCAGTTTGACAGGGTATGGCTACACCTTC
-	TRBV11-2	-	TRBJ1-2	CASSPGSGDYGYTF	TGTGCCAGCAGCCCGGGGAGCGGGGACTATGGCTACACCTTC
TRBD1	TRBV5-1	once	TRBJ1-2	CASSEKQGGYGYTF	TGCGCCAGCAGCGAAAAACAGGGGGGCTATGGCTACACCTTC
-	TRBV25-1	-	TRBJ1-6	CASSEGGIAPLHF	TGTGCCAGCAGTGAAGGAGGTATTGCACCCCTCCACTTT
TRBD1	TRBV6-5	-	TRBJ2-2	CASSRQGEKTGELFF	TGTGCCAGCAGTAGGCAGGGGGAGAAGACCGGGGAGCTGTTTTTT
TRBD2	TRBV7-9	-	TRBJ2-1	CASSLAGGGVDEQFF	TGTGCCAGCAGCTTAGCGGGCGGGGGGGTAGATGAGCAGTTCTTC
-	TRBV18	-	TRBJ1-2	CASSPGRESGGYTF	TGTGCCAGCTCACCGGGACGGGAGAGTGGGGGCTACACCTTC
-	TRBV15	few	TRBJ2-1	CATNGGVGNEQFF	TGTGCCACCAATGGCGGGGTCGGGAATGAGCAGTTCTTC
TRBD1	TRBV11-2	-	TRBJ2-1	CASSRGQGGQNEQFF	TGTGCCAGCAGCCGAGGACAGGGAGGACAAAATGAGCAGTTCTTC
-	TRBV7-6	-	TRBJ1-4	CASGLQPGNNEKLFF	TGTGCCAGCGGCCTCCAACCGGGAAATAATGAAAAACTGTTTTTT
-	TRBV4-3	-	TRBJ2-2	CASSQEVGQFGSEGELFF	TGCGCCAGCAGCCAAGAAGTCGGACAGTTTGGGAGCGAAGGGGAGCTGTTTTTT
-	TRBV6-6	-	TRBJ1-5	CASSPKEDKRNQPQHF	TGTGCCAGCAGCCCAAAGGAGGATAAGCGCAATCAGCCCCAGCATTTT
TRBD2	TRBV5-1	few	TRBJ2-1	CASSFGLAGGPVNEQFF	TGCGCCAGCAGCTTCGGACTAGCGGGGGGGCCCGTCAATGAGCAGTTCTTC
TRBD1	TRBV7-9	-	TRBJ2-7	CASSLALSGTGANEQYF	TGTGCCAGCAGCTTAGCCTTGTCCGGGACAGGGGCCAACGAGCAGTACTTC
-	TRBV7-8	-	TRBJ2-4	CASSIRQRVGAKNIQYF	TGTGCCAGCAGCATTAGACAGCGGGTAGGGGCCAAAAACATTCAGTACTTC
TRBD1	TRBV18	-	TRBJ1-4	CASSQDRVGDEKLFF	TGTGCCAGCTCACAGGACAGGGTCGGCGATGAAAAACTGTTTTTT
-	TRBV2	-	TRBJ2-7	CASSVGGRYEQYF	TGTGCCAGCAGTGTGGGCGGGCGATACGAGCAGTACTTC
-	TRBV19	-	TRBJ1-2	CASKDRIYGYTF	TGTGCCAGTAAAGACAGGATATATGGCTACACCTTC
-	TRBV19	-	TRBJ1-3	CASSSPGGDSGNTIYF	TGTGCCAGTAGTTCGCCTGGGGGGGACTCTGGAAACACCATATATTTT